One and the same sample provided the 2 T cell receptor beta chains below, sequenced in a study of CD8+CD57+ T cells in acquired aplastic anemia. TCR beta VDJ combinations and CDR3 sequences were profiled from genomic DNA. TCRdb reprocessed the reads via MiXCR and lists one record per CDR3 protein. The profile shows some 82,000 distinct CDR3 sequences, around 44% of them singletons. The specimen was sorted CD4+, CD8+, or CD8+CD57+ T cells (not recorded which) from PBMCs. The receptors come from a human donor in good health, serving as a control.

V usage is TRBV30 and J usage is TRBJ2-7; possibly TRBD2 for D (5 bases). The CDR3 has 14 amino acids. CDR1 GTSNPN and CDR2 SVGIG come from the germline V gene (reference sequence). Trimming took off 0 bases at V and 7 bases at J, with 16 bases between the two ends. This chain's CDR3 is CAWSVRLETGEQYF. The CDR3 nucleotides are TGTGCCTGGAGTGTAAGACTGGAGACGGGGGAGCAGTACTTC.

This clonotype showed up many times. The J gene is TRBJ2-5, the V gene TRBV6-1; maybe TRBD2 (7 bases). The CDR3 contains 14 residues. V was shortened by 2 bases and J by 4 bases, with 11 bases between the two germline ends. The V gene's germline CDR1 is MNHNS and CDR2 SASEGT. CDR3 in DNA: TGTGCCAGCAGTGAAAGGGGGGGCCGAGAGACCCAGTACTTC. It specifies CASSERGGRETQYF.